Below are 16 T cell receptor beta chains sequenced from a single sample in a study of blood T cells in healthy people across ages. It was with a sample-barcoded 5' primer and a J-beta primer mix that a second PCR of about 6 to 11 cycles was run. One entry per CDR3 protein results from TCRdb running MiXCR on the 5' RACE reads. Among 600,000 to 850,000 distinct CDR3 sequences listed, around a quarter were seen once. The data were also submitted as part of a second study, on T cells of mothers and their children.

Material for sequencing was blood. The receptors derive from a boy aged 5-17 years in good health.

The V gene is TRBV29-1, the J gene TRBJ2-5, with D perhaps matching TRBD1 (5 bases). This CDR3 is built from 14 residues. V lost 4 bases and J 3 bases, leaving 15 bases between the germline ends. The V gene's germline CDR1 is SQVTM and CDR2 ANQGSEA. The CDR3 protein is CSVVPGSVEETQYF. The CDR3 region has the DNA TGCAGCGTTGTCCCAGGGTCGGTGGAAGAGACCCAGTACTTC.

This clonotype was counted a few times. CDR3 in amino acids: CASSLRGGRGDQETQYF. The CDR3 DNA reads TGTGCCAGCAGCCTCAGAGGGGGGCGGGGGGACCAAGAGACCCAGTACTTC. The chain is built from TRBV11-2 and TRBJ2-5, with TRBD2 matching over 8 bases. Trimming removed 5 bases from V and 0 bases from J; junction bases left unmatched: 11. Germline V gene lookup returns CDR1 SGHAT and CDR2 FQNNGV. This CDR3 contains 17 residues.

In this sample, this clonotype turned up a few times. The chain couples TRBV7-6 to TRBJ2-7; 7 bases fit TRBD1. After removal of 5 bases from V and 4 bases from J, the junction contained 11 bases not matched to a gene. Germline CDR1 SGHVS, CDR2 FNYEAQ. The CDR3 spans 15 residues. CDR3 nucleotide sequence: TGTGCCAGCAGCCCTACAGGGGCCGGCGCATACGAGCAGTACTTC. Its protein product is CASSPTGAGAYEQYF.

In its sample, this clonotype was seen a few times. The rearrangement links TRBV7-9 to TRBJ2-3, with 10 bases matching TRBD1. This CDR3 comprises 13 residues. J was trimmed by 7 bases and V by 6 bases; bases with no gene match: 4. CDR1 is SEHNR, CDR2 FQNEAQ, per germline (reference sequence). The CDR3 loop is CASRGQGKHTQYF. The CDR3, as DNA: TGTGCCAGCAGGGGACAGGGGAAGCATACGCAGTATTTT.

This clonotype was counted at least ten times. This rearrangement joins TRBV12-3 or TRBV12-4 to TRBJ2-5; no clear D. The J call may not be correct, given that the DNA end is closer to TRBJ2-7. CDR3 length: 12 residues. DNA of the CDR3: TGTGCCAGCAGTCCCCGGTCCTACGAGCAGTACTTC. This translates into CASSPRSYEQYF.

This clonotype has only a few counts. The chain joins TRBV7-2 to TRBJ2-3; D is ambiguous. The V and J ends lost 5 bases and 4 bases respectively, with 13 bases between them. CDR3 length: 14 residues. Germline CDR1 SGHTA, CDR2 FQGNSA. For the CDR3, the DNA is TGTGCCAGCAGCCGATTAAGGACGGCAGATACGCAGTATTTT. The encoded protein is CASSRLRTADTQYF.

This clonotype was seen more than once but under ten times. The chain recombines TRBV7-9 with TRBJ2-1; D is possibly TRBD1 or TRBD2 (5 bases each). Germline V gene data show CDR1 as SEHNR and CDR2 as FQNEAQ (reference sequence). The CDR3 length is 13 residues. V gave up 8 bases and J gave up 5 bases, with 13 bases separating them. CDR3: CASGGVVNNEQFF. For the CDR3, the DNA is TGTGCCAGCGGGGGAGTGGTGAACAATGAGCAGTTCTTC.

In this sample, this clonotype turned up a few times. The chain recombines TRBV2 with TRBJ2-3; weak D call: TRBD2 (6 bases). The CDR3 is 15 residues long. V was trimmed by 11 bases and J by 2 bases, leaving 20 bases between them. In germline, CDR1 is SNHLY, CDR2 FYNNEI. The CDR3 region has the DNA TGTGCCGGCTCCCTAGGGCGGGAACTCACAGATACGCAGTATTTT. This translates into CAGSLGRELTDTQYF.

This clonotype was seen more than once but under ten times. This chain connects TRBV2 to TRBJ1-2; D ambiguous. The V and J ends lost 6 bases and 8 bases respectively, with 10 bases between them. Germline loops: CDR1 SNHLY, CDR2 FYNNEI. The CDR3 is 11 amino acids. The CDR3 reads CASSDMKGYTF. The CDR3 nucleotides read TGTGCCAGCAGCGATATGAAAGGCTACACCTTC.

This clonotype was found a few times. The J gene is TRBJ1-4, the V gene TRBV7-2, with 10 bases lining up with TRBD1. Unmatched junction bases numbered 4, after V lost 8 bases and J lost 7 bases. CDR1 is SGHTA, CDR2 FQGNSA, per germline. The CDR3 has 13 amino acids. The CDR3 sequence is CASGQGVGEKLFF. For the CDR3, the DNA is TGTGCCAGCGGACAGGGGGTTGGTGAAAAACTGTTTTTT.

CDR3 sequence (DNA): TGTGCCAGCAGCTTCGGGCCTATGGAGACCCAGTACTTC. This codes for CASSFGPMETQYF. The genes are TRBV7-9 and TRBJ2-5; D unresolved. V was trimmed by 3 bases and J by 5 bases, leaving 10 bases between them. The germline gives CDR1 SEHNR, CDR2 FQNEAQ (reference sequence). The CDR3 is 13 residues long.

The V gene is TRBV6-5, the J gene TRBJ2-7, with D perhaps assigned TRBD1 or TRBD2 (5 bases each). CDR3 length: 14 residues. Looked up from germline, CDR1 is MNHEY and CDR2 is SVGAGI. Between the trimmed V and J ends, which lost 6 bases and 4 bases, there was a span of 16 bases. CDR3 region: CASSRDRLEYEQYF. For the CDR3, the DNA is TGTGCCAGCAGCAGGGACCGCCTAGAGTACGAGCAGTACTTC.

Note on this clonotype: A junction boundary mismatches the germline segment, possibly from a read error. The genes are TRBV7-2 and TRBJ2-5; TRBD1 matches at 9 bases. The CDR3 spans 15 residues. The germline gives CDR1 SGHTA, CDR2 FQGNSA. This CDR3 is CASSLDRGPQETRYF. In DNA form, the CDR3 reads TGTGCCAGCAGCTTAGACAGGGGGCCCCAAGAGACCCGGTACTTC.

This clonotype was detected only a few times. The J gene is TRBJ2-2, the V gene TRBV12-3 or TRBV12-4, with D tentatively TRBD1 (6 bases). The length of the CDR3 is 16 residues. Trimming took off 1 base at V and 4 bases at J, with 13 bases between the two ends. This chain's CDR3 is CASSLVTGTLTGELFF. CDR3 DNA: TGTGCCAGCAGTTTAGTCACAGGGACACTCACCGGGGAGCTGTTTTTT.

The chain is built from TRBV20-1 and TRBJ2-5; D might be TRBD1 (6 bases). Germline V CDR1 and CDR2: DFQATT, SNEGSKA (reference sequence). V was clipped by 3 bases and J by 7 bases, with 12 bases between them. The length of the CDR3 is 12 residues. CDR3 DNA: TGCAGTGCTAGGGCACTCAGGGGGACCCAGTACTTC. Protein sequence: CSARALRGTQYF.

This clonotype was counted between two and nine times. The chain carries TRBV10-2 and TRBJ2-1, with TRBD2 identical over 8 bases. The better agreement between TRBJ2-7 and the DNA end casts doubt on the J call. Germline values: CDR1 WSHSY, CDR2 SAAADI. The CDR3 loop spans 15 amino acids. In DNA, the CDR3 is TGCGCCAGCAGTGTTGGAGGACCAGCGGGAGCCGAGCAGTACTTC. Translating it yields CASSVGGPAGAEQYF.